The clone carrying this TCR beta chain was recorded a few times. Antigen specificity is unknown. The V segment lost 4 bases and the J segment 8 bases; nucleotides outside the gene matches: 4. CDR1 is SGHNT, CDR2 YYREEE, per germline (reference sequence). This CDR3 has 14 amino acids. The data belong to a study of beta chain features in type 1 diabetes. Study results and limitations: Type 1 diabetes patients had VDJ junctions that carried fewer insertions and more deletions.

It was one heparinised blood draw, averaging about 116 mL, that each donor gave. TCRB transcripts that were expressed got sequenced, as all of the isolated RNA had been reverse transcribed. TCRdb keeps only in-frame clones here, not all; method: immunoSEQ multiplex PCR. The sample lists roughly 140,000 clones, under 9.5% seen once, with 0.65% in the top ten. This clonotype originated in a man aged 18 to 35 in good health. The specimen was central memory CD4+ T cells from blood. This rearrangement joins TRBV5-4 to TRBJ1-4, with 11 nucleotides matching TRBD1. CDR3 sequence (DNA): TGTGCCAGCAGCGGACAGGGGGCGGGGGAAAAACTGTTTTTT. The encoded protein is CASSGQGAGEKLFF.